Below, 4 T cell receptor beta chains from the same sample are listed, as sequenced in a study of untreated major depressive disorder. TCRdb keeps only in-frame clones here, not all; method: immunoSEQ multiplex PCR. The sample consists of over 20,000 clones, 85% to 95% of them appearing once. The sequenced material came from CD4+ T cells from PBMCs. These receptors were taken from a young man in good health.

V usage is TRBV6-6 and J usage is TRBJ1-4, with D perhaps TRBD1 (5 bases). V was cut by 6 bases and J by 6 bases, with 11 bases left in between. Germline loops: CDR1 MNHNY, CDR2 SVGAGI (reference sequence). The CDR3 totals 13 residues. In nucleotides, the CDR3 is TGTGCCAGCAGCCTCCCGGGGGATGAAAAACTGTTTTTT. It translates to CASSLPGDEKLFF.

The chain couples TRBV6-6 to TRBJ1-1, with D unclear. The CDR3 is 12 residues long. V was pared by 3 bases and J by 5 bases, with 7 bases between. CDR1 MNHNY and CDR2 SVGAGI come from the germline V gene (reference sequence). CDR3 bases: TGTGCCAGCAGTTATGAGGGAACTGAAGCTTTCTTT. Translation: CASSYEGTEAFF.

The chain links TRBV30 to TRBJ2-3; 9 nucleotides line up with TRBD2. V dropped 2 bases and J dropped 2; count of bases not matched to a gene: 11. The CDR3 runs 17 residues. Germline V gene data show CDR1 as GTSNPN and CDR2 as SVGIG (reference sequence). CDR3 loop: CAWSISGLATNTDTQYF. The CDR3, as DNA: TGTGCCTGGAGTATCTCCGGACTAGCGACCAACACAGATACGCAGTATTTT.

The chain joins TRBV2 to TRBJ1-2; 7 nucleotides align to TRBD1. Germline CDR1 is SNHLY and CDR2 is FYNNEI. The CDR3 covers 15 residues. Trimming took 2 bases from V and 2 from J; bases not matched to a gene: 5. The CDR3 nucleotides are TGTGCCAGCAGTGAACGGACAGGCCTCAACTATGGCTACACCTTC. It yields the protein CASSERTGLNYGYTF. Variable domain in full (rest from reference TRBV2 and TRBJ1-2): EPEVTQTPSHQVTQMGQEVILRCVPISNHLYFYWYRQILGQKVEFLVSFYNNEISEKSEIFDDQFSVERPDGSNFTLKIRSTKLEDSAMYFCASSERTGLNYGYTFGSGTRLTVV.